Given below is one T cell receptor beta chain in context. CDR1 MRHNA and CDR2 SNTAGT come from the germline V gene. The CDR3 length is 16 residues. Germline trimming cut 0 bases from V and 5 bases from J; bases unmatched to any gene: 7. Method: immunoSEQ multiplex PCR; TCRdb's copy keeps in-frame clones and lacks some. In the table there are 120,000 to 150,000 clones, roughly 88% of which are singletons. This entry is derived from a study of blood T cell repertoires in COVID-19. Study background: Acute and convalescent COVID-19 specimens originated in the United States, Italy and Spain.

The sequence was collected from a woman in her thirties with acute COVID-19. Material: PBMCs or T cells enriched from blood (not recorded which). The chain employs TRBV6-4 and TRBJ2-3; 8 bases fit TRBD2. This CDR3 reads CASSDSKTSGIDTQYF. The CDR3 DNA reads TGTGCCAGCAGTGACTCTAAAACTAGCGGCATAGATACGCAGTATTTT.